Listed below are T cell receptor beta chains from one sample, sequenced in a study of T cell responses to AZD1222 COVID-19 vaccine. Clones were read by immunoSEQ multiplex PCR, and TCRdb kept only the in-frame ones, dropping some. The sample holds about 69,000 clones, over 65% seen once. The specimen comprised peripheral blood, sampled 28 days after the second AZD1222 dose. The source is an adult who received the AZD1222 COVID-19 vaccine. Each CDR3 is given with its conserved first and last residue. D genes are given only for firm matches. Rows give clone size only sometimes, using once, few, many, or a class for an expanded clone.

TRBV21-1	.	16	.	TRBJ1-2	TGTGCCAGCAGCAAAAAAGGTTACAGGGAGGGCTATGGCTACACCTTC	CASSKKGYREGYGYTF
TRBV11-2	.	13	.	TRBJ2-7	TGTGCCAGCAGCTTTTCGACGGGTCACGAGCAGTACTTC	CASSFSTGHEQYF
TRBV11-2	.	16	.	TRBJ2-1	TGTGCCAGCAGCTTAGAATTCTGGAAAGGATACAATGAGCAGTTCTTC	CASSLEFWKGYNEQFF
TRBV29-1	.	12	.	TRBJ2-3	TGCAGCGTTGACAATAGAGGAGATACGCAGTATTTT	CSVDNRGDTQYF
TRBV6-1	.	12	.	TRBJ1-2	TGTGCCAGCAGTGAAGGCCCCTATGGCTACACCTTC	CASSEGPYGYTF
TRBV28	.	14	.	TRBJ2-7	TGTGCCAGCAGCCCCGGGACGGCTACCTACGAGCAGTACTTC	CASSPGTATYEQYF
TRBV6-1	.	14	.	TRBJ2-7	TGTGCCAGCAGTGACAGGGCAAAAATCTACGAGCAGTACTTC	CASSDRAKIYEQYF
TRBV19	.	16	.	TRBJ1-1	TGTGCCAGTACCTCGCCTCGGGACCGAAAAATAGTTGAAGCTTTCTTT	CASTSPRDRKIVEAFF
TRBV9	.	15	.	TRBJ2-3	TGTGCCAGCAGCGTAGGGCAGGGGAGCACAGATACGCAGTATTTT	CASSVGQGSTDTQYF
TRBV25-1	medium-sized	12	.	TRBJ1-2	TGTGCCAGCAGTGCTATTCTGGGTCTTTACACCTTC	CASSAILGLYTF
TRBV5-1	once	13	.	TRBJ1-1	TGCGCCAGCCAAGAAGACCCTAACACTGAAGCTTTCTTT	CASQEDPNTEAFF
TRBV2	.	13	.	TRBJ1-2	TGTGCCAGCAGATCTGGACCTTCCAGGGGCTACACCTTC	CASRSGPSRGYTF
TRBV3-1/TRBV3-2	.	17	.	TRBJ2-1	TGTGCCAGCAGCCAATATTCCCCCCTAGAATCCCTCAATGAGCAGTTCTTC	CASSQYSPLESLNEQFF
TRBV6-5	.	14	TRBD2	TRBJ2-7	TGTGCCAGCAGTTATAGGCGGGGGGACTACGAGCAGTACTTC	CASSYRRGDYEQYF
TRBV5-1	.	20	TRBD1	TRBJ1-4	TGCGCCAGCAGCTTGGTGGCGTGGACAGGGGGTCAGGGGGGCAATGAAAAACTGTTTTTT	CASSLVAWTGGQGGNEKLFF
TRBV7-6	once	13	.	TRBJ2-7	TGTGCCAGCAGCTTAGCGCGTGATTACGAGCAGTACTTC	CASSLARDYEQYF
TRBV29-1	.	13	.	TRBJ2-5	TGCAGCGTTGATTTGGGGTACCAAGAGACCCAGTACTTC	CSVDLGYQETQYF
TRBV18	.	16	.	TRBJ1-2	TGTGCCAGCTCACCACTTAGGGGTCCCCCCGCGGATGGCTACACCTTC	CASSPLRGPPADGYTF
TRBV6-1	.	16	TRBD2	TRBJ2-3	TGTGCCAGCAGTGAGATCGGGGGGGGGAGGACAGATACGCAGTATTTT	CASSEIGGGRTDTQYF
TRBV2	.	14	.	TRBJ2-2	TGTGCCAGCAAGGAGGGGGCGAACACCGGGGAGCTGTTTTTT	CASKEGANTGELFF
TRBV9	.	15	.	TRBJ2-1	TGTGCCAGCAGCCCCGCCGGCTTATCCTACAATGAGCAGTTCTTC	CASSPAGLSYNEQFF
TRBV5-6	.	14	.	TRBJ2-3	TGTGCCAGCACCTTGGCTAGGCGCAGAGATACGCAGTATTTT	CASTLARRRDTQYF
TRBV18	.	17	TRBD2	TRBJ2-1	TGTGCCAGCTCACCAAGGCGGACTAGCGGGACGTACAATGAGCAGTTCTTC	CASSPRRTSGTYNEQFF
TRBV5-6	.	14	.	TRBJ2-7	TGTGCCAGCAGCCCGGGGTGGGACTTCGACGAGCAGTACTTC	CASSPGWDFDEQYF
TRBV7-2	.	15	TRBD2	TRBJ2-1	TGTGCCAGCAGCCGGACTAGCGGGAGCCACAATGAGCAGTTCTTC	CASSRTSGSHNEQFF
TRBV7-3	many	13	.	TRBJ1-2	TGTGCCAGCAGCGAAGACAGAAACTATGGCTACACCTTC	CASSEDRNYGYTF
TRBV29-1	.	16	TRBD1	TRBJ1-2	TGCAGCGTCTACGGACTGATGGGGACAGTAAACTATGGCTACACCTTC	CSVYGLMGTVNYGYTF
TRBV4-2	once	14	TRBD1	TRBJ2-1	TGTGCCAGCAGCCAACCTCAGGGGGACAATGAGCAGTTCTTC	CASSQPQGDNEQFF
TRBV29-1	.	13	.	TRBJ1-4	TGCAGCGGGGCGGTCCTGGGTAATGAAAAACTGTTTTTT	CSGAVLGNEKLFF
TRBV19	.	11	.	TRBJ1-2	TGTGCCAGTAGTTCAATAGGTGGCTACACCTTC	CASSSIGGYTF
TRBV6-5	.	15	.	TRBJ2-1	TGTGCCAGCAGCCCCTCGTTCAGCGGCGAGGGTGAGCAGTTCTTC	CASSPSFSGEGEQFF
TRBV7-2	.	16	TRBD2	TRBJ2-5	TGTGCCAGCAGCCCGGGGGTAGCGGGGGGGCTGGAGACCCAGTACTTC	CASSPGVAGGLETQYF
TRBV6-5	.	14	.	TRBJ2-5	TGTGCCAGCAGTTCACAGACAACCCAAGAGACCCAGTACTTC	CASSSQTTQETQYF
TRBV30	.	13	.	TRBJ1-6	TGTGCCTGGACCGGGGTAAATAATTCACCCCTCCACTTT	CAWTGVNNSPLHF
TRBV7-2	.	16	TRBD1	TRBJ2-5	TGTGCCAGCAGCGTCACTTCCGGGACAGGGGGGGAGACCCAGTACTTC	CASSVTSGTGGETQYF
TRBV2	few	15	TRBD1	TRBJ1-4	TGTGCCAGCAACTTAGGGACAGCAACTAATGAAAAACTGTTTTTT	CASNLGTATNEKLFF
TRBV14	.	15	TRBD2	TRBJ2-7	TGTGCCAGCAGCCAAGTCGCCGGGGGGGCCTACGAGCAGTACTTC	CASSQVAGGAYEQYF
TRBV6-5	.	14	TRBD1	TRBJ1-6	TGTGCCAGCCGGGGAGGACAGGGGGGGTCACCCCTCCACTTT	CASRGGQGGSPLHF
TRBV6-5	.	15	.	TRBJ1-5	TGTGCCAGCAGCGATGAGTATGGGGTTAGGCAGCCCCAGCATTTT	CASSDEYGVRQPQHF
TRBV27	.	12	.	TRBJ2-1	TGTGCCAGCAGTTCCTTACTGCTCGAGCAGTTCTTC	CASSSLLLEQFF
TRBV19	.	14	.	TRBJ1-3	TGTGCCAGTGGAACGATAACCCCTGGAAACACCATATATTTT	CASGTITPGNTIYF
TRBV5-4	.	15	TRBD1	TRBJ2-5	TGTGCCAGCAACCCGGGACAGGGAATACAAGAGACCCAGTACTTC	CASNPGQGIQETQYF
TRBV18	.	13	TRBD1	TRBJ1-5	TGTGCCAGCTCACCAGACAGGGCCCCACCCCAGCATTTT	CASSPDRAPPQHF
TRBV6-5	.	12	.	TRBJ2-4	TGTGCCAGCCATATGGACATGTTTAATTTGTACTTC	CASHMDMFNLYF
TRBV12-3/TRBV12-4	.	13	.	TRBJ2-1	TGTGCCAGCACCTTTGGTGGGGGGTGGGAGCAGTTCTTC	CASTFGGGWEQFF
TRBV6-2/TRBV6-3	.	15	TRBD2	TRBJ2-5	TGTGCCAGCAGCTGGACTAGCGGGGGCCCAGAGAGCCAGTACTTC	CASSWTSGGPESQYF
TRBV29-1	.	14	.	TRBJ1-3	TGCAGCGTTGGTTCGGGGGTTTCTGGAAACACCATATATTTT	CSVGSGVSGNTIYF
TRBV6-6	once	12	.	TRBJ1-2	TGTGCCAGCGAGAGAGGGTCCGGCGGCTACACCTTC	CASERGSGGYTF
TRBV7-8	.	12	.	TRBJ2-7	TGTGCCAGCAGCCGTGCGGCGTCCGAGCAGTACTTC	CASSRAASEQYF
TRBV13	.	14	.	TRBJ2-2	TGTGCCAGCAGCTTATTAGGGGGAACCGGGGAGCTGTTTTTT	CASSLLGGTGELFF
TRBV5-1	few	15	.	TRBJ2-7	TGCGCCAGCAGCGGGGGACCGGGGAGCTCCTACGAGCAGTACTTC	CASSGGPGSSYEQYF
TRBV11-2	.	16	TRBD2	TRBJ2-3	TGTGCCAGCAGCTTGGGACTAGCGGGGGGCCCGGATACGCAGTATTTT	CASSLGLAGGPDTQYF
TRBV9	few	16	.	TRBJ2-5	TGTGCCAGCAGCGTAGTAGGTTGGGATGGGTCGGAGACCCAGTACTTC	CASSVVGWDGSETQYF
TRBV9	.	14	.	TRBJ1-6	TGTGCCAGCAGCGCGAGCGTCTATAATTCACCCCTCCACTTT	CASSASVYNSPLHF
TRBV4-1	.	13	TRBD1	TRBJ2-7	TGCGCCAGCAGCCAAGAGGGGACAGTCCCACTTAACTTC	CASSQEGTVPLNF
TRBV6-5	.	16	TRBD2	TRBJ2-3	TGTGCCAGCAGTTACTCGTTAGCGGGCAGCACAGATACGCAGTATTTT	CASSYSLAGSTDTQYF
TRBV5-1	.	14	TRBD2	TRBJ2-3	TGCGCCAGCAGCGCGACTAGCAGCACAGATACGCAGTATTTT	CASSATSSTDTQYF
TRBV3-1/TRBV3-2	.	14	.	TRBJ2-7	TGTGCCAGCAGCCATACCGGGGCGGGGTACGAGCAGTACTTC	CASSHTGAGYEQYF
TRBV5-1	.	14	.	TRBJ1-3	TGCGCCAGCAGCTTGAACTCCCTCGGAAACACCATATATTTT	CASSLNSLGNTIYF